Described below is a single TCR beta chain sequence and its context. Its antigen is unidentified. No infections or other immune events were documented during collection. J was trimmed by 4 bases and V by 7 bases; bases with no gene match: 6. The germline V gene has CDR1 SNHLY and CDR2 FYNNEI. The CDR3 covers 13 residues. The data were obtained in a study of identifying expanded T cells in peripheral blood. General observations from the study: Clone count variance between approximately two-week samples rose with total template count. About 1.2 clones differed between technical replicates, versus 16.4 and 19 over time.

Sequenced by immunoSEQ multiplex PCR; TCRdb stores in-frame clones only, minus some. The sample contains about 53,000 clones, approximately 83% of which appear only once. The chain links TRBV2 to TRBJ1-1, with TRBD1 matching 7 bases. The clonotype comes from a person aged 18 to 70 in good health. The material sequenced was blood. The CDR3 coding sequence is TGTGCCAGCAAGGAGACAGGGATCACTGAAGCTTTCTTT. This gives the protein CASKETGITEAFF.